This T cell receptor (beta chain) originates from a study of regulatory dendritic cells for organ transplantation. Broader study findings: Between individuals, the alloreactive memory CD8+ T cell pool differed considerably. Memory T cells were less diverse than naive, with memory CD8+ most oligoclonal.

Allogeneic regulatory or mature dendritic cells were co-cultured for 5 days with CFSE-labeled sorted T cells at 1:10. A note on this clone: Its target is unknown.

Here immunoSEQ multiplex PCR was the method, and the copy in TCRdb shows in-frame clones only, minus some. The data show roughly 12,000 clones, about 70% seen once. Germline CDR1 SNHLY, CDR2 FYNNEI. The CDR3 totals 15 residues. V dropped 4 bases and J dropped 4; count of bases not matched to a gene: 4. The sequenced sample consisted of naive CD4+ T cells from blood cultured with regulatory dendritic cells. Specified subset: CD45RA+ naive T cells. The receptor comes from a human donor in good health. The gene calls are TRBV2 and TRBJ2-3; 11 bases align to TRBD1. The CDR3: CASSVQGQGADTQYF. CDR3 in DNA: TGTGCCAGCAGTGTGCAGGGACAGGGGGCAGATACGCAGTATTTT.